These 4 T cell receptor beta chains share one sample of origin, sequenced in a study of T cells of healthy individuals. Each CDR3 protein gets one entry after TCRdb re-called the 5' RACE reads with MiXCR. This sample yields 85,000 to 100,000 distinct CDR3 sequences, of which roughly 18% are seen a single time; about 6.2% belongs to the top ten. The receptors here all came from a human donor in good health.

In this sample, this clonotype turned up many times. The gene calls are TRBV5-1 and TRBJ2-3, with D hard to call. This CDR3 contains 16 residues. Per the germline V gene, CDR1 is SGHRS and CDR2 is YFSETQ. The V end was cut by 4 bases, the J end by 1 base, with 16 bases between. CDR3 coding DNA: TGCGCCAGCAGCCTCAGGAGCTTAAGGGGCACAGATACGCAGTATTTT. Encoded protein: CASSLRSLRGTDTQYF.

This clonotype was seen at least ten times. This sequence joins TRBV4-1 and TRBJ1-2; D is unclear. The CDR3 spans 12 residues. V lost 5 bases to trimming and J lost 0 bases, with 4 bases between them. Germline assignment: CDR1 MGHRA and CDR2 YSYEKL. Here the CDR3 reads CASSGSNYGYTF. CDR3 nucleotide sequence: TGCGCCAGCAGCGGTTCTAACTATGGCTACACCTTC.

The J gene is TRBJ2-1, the V gene TRBV2, with D perhaps matching TRBD1 or TRBD2 (6 bases each). Germline-derived CDR1 and CDR2 are SNHLY and FYNNEI. V lost 5 bases, J lost 7 bases, and 21 bases lay in between. The CDR3 spans 16 residues. The CDR3 spells CASSTNRDSFGNEQFF. The CDR3 coding sequence is TGTGCCAGCAGTACCAACAGGGACTCCTTTGGGAATGAGCAGTTCTTC.

The rearrangement links TRBV28 to TRBJ2-3; 12 nucleotides line up with TRBD2. CDR1 and CDR2 (germline): MDHEN, SYDVKM. This CDR3 has 15 residues. The J segment lost 1 base and the V segment lost 7 bases, leaving 3 bases of the junction unmatched. CDR3 in DNA: TGTGCCAGCACCCGACTAGCGGGAGGCACAGATACGCAGTATTTT. Amino acid sequence: CASTRLAGGTDTQYF. Full variable domain (rest looked up from reference TRBV28 and TRBJ2-3): DVKVTQSSRYLVKRTGEKVFLECVQDMDHENMFWYRQDPGLGLRLIYFSYDVKMKEKGDIPEGYSVSREKKERFSLILESASTNQTSMYLCASTRLAGGTDTQYFGPGTRLTVL.